The 15 T cell receptor beta chains given below trace back to one sample, sequenced in a study of OX40 agonist ivuxolimab in advanced cancers. Clones were sequenced by immunoSEQ multiplex PCR, and TCRdb holds only the in-frame ones, with some missing. The sample contains 45,000 to 50,000 clones, 70% to 90% of which appear only once. Sequenced material: CD4+ or CD8+ T cells sorted from blood, taken in a trial of the OX40 agonist ivuxolimab. The receptors originated from an adult with an advanced solid tumor such as melanoma, head and neck, liver or kidney cancer.

The chain links TRBV11-2 to TRBJ2-3; D is ambiguous. Germline-derived CDR1 and CDR2 are SGHAT and FQNNGV. The V end lost 5 bases, the J end lost 0 bases, and 12 bases lay between the germline ends. The CDR3 contains 15 residues. CDR3 amino acids: CASSLLIPSTDTQYF. The CDR3 nucleotides read TGTGCCAGCAGCCTCTTAATTCCTAGCACAGATACGCAGTATTTT.

This clone was seen a single time. This rearrangement joins TRBV7-2 to TRBJ1-1; D is uncertain. Per the germline V gene, CDR1 is SGHTA and CDR2 is FQGNSA. Trimming cost V 3 bases and J 1 base, with 9 bases left between them. The CDR3 is 14 residues long. CDR3 nucleotide sequence: TGTGCCAGCAGCTTCCAGGCGGGGAACACTGAAGCTTTCTTT. Translation gives CASSFQAGNTEAFF.

The chain has TRBV6-5 and TRBJ1-3; D gene ambiguous. V was shortened by 6 bases and J by 0 bases, with 12 bases between the two germline ends. From germline, CDR1 is MNHEY and CDR2 SVGAGI. This CDR3 contains 15 residues. As DNA, the CDR3 is TGTGCCAGCAGCAGTAAACCCCTCTCTGGAAACACCATATATTTT. Encoded protein: CASSSKPLSGNTIYF.

This chain connects TRBV18 to TRBJ2-3; D possibly corresponds to TRBD2 (6 bases). CDR3 length: 15 amino acids. V was trimmed by 6 bases and J by 4 bases, leaving 17 bases between them. CDR1 KGHSH and CDR2 LQKENI come from the germline V gene. The CDR3 DNA follows: TGTGCCAGCTCCCGACTAGTTCTCGGGCCAGATACGCAGTATTTT. Its translation: CASSRLVLGPDTQYF.

The rearrangement joins TRBV6-5 to TRBJ2-1, with 7 bases lining up with TRBD2. V was clipped by 6 bases and J by 5 bases; unmatched bases: 4. This CDR3 is 13 amino acids long. Germline CDR1 MNHEY, CDR2 SVGAGI. CDR3 nucleotide sequence: TGTGCCAGCAGGGCTCTAGCGGACAATGAGCAGTTCTTC. Translation gives CASRALADNEQFF.

The chain links TRBV5-1 to TRBJ2-3; D is undetermined. V was cut by 4 bases and J by 3 bases, with 9 bases left in between. CDR1 and CDR2 (germline): SGHRS, YFSETQ. The CDR3 totals 13 residues. The CDR3 bases are TGCGCCAGCAGCCCCCGGACGACAGATACGCAGTATTTT. This sequence encodes CASSPRTTDTQYF. The whole variable domain, filled in from reference TRBV5-1 and TRBJ2-3, reads KAGVTQTPRYLIKTRGQQVTLSCSPISGHRSVSWYQQTPGQGLQFLFEYFSETQRNKGNFPGRFSGRQFSNSRSEMNVSTLELGDSALYLCASSPRTTDTQYFGPGTRLTVL.

This chain links TRBV6-5 with TRBJ1-2, with D possibly TRBD1 on 6 matching bases. This CDR3 spans 13 amino acids. Trimming cost V 6 bases and J 6 bases, with 14 bases left between them. Per germline, CDR1 MNHEY and CDR2 SVGAGI. CDR3 sequence: CASSATGSDGYTF. The CDR3, as DNA: TGTGCCAGCAGCGCTACAGGGTCTGATGGCTACACCTTC.

The CDR3: CASSLGGVSGGAGETQYF. CDR3 coding DNA: TGTGCCAGCAGCTTAGGTGGGGTTAGCGGGGGGGCCGGAGAGACCCAGTACTTC. The rearrangement joins TRBV7-2 to TRBJ2-5, with 11 bases identical to TRBD2. The CDR3 contains 18 residues. The germline CDR1 and CDR2 sequences are SGHTA and FQGNSA. V dropped 1 base and J dropped 4; count of bases not matched to a gene: 11. Supplemented by reference TRBV7-2 and TRBJ2-5, the full variable domain reads GAGVSQSPSNKVTEKGKDVELRCDPISGHTALYWYRQSLGQGLEFLIYFQGNSAPDKSGLPSDRFSAERTGGSVSTLTIQRTQQEDSAVYLCASSLGGVSGGAGETQYFGPGTRLLVL.

CDR3 sequence: CASSLRYGPTYEQYF. The CDR3 bases are TGTGCCAGCAGCTTGAGATACGGGCCGACCTACGAGCAGTACTTC. The chain carries TRBV5-6 and TRBJ2-7; D gene ambiguous. The CDR3 covers 15 residues. Germline V gene data show CDR1 as SGHDT and CDR2 as YYEEEE. V shed 1 base and J shed 2 bases, with 13 bases lying between them.

V and J are TRBV4-1 and TRBJ1-6; D perhaps matches TRBD1 (6 bases). Germline-derived CDR1 and CDR2 are MGHRA and YSYEKL. The V gene lost 2 bases and the J gene lost 8 bases, with 16 bases spanning the gap. CDR3 length: 16 residues. CDR3 protein: CASSQPTRGADSPLHF. CDR3 in DNA: TGCGCCAGCAGCCAACCCACCCGGGGGGCCGATTCACCCCTCCACTTT.

This chain links TRBV28 with TRBJ1-6, with unresolved D. Germline V gives CDR1 MDHEN, CDR2 SYDVKM. The V and J ends lost 5 bases and 3 bases respectively, with 11 bases between them. The CDR3 totals 15 residues. The CDR3 loop is CASSGSAGYNSPLHF. The CDR3 coding sequence is TGTGCCAGCAGTGGATCGGCAGGCTATAATTCACCCCTCCACTTT.

The genes are TRBV11-3 and TRBJ2-2; 7 positions agree with TRBD1. CDR1 and CDR2 from the germline V gene are SGHNT and YENEEA. The CDR3 runs to 15 residues. Trimming removed 6 bases from V and 0 bases from J; junction bases left unmatched: 4. The CDR3 DNA follows: TGTGCCAGCAGATCCGGGACAGCGAACACCGGGGAGCTGTTTTTT. It is translated as CASRSGTANTGELFF.

This rearrangement joins TRBV6-5 to TRBJ2-2; D remains ambiguous. This CDR3 has 13 amino acids. Germline V CDR1 and CDR2: MNHEY, SVGAGI. The V end lost 0 bases, the J end lost 4 bases, and 3 bases lay between the germline ends. The DNA of the CDR3 is TGTGCCAGCAGTTACTCATTCACCGGGGAGCTGTTTTTT. Translated, it gives CASSYSFTGELFF.

The rearrangement links TRBV7-9 to TRBJ1-4; possible D gene TRBD1, 6 bases. In germline, CDR1 is SEHNR, CDR2 FQNEAQ (reference sequence). CDR3 length equals 15 residues. Trimming stripped 3 bases from V and 4 bases from J, with 12 bases between. Here the CDR3 reads CASSFVGAHNEKLFF. CDR3 bases: TGTGCCAGCAGCTTTGTGGGGGCCCATAATGAAAAACTGTTTTTT.

The rearrangement links TRBV9 to TRBJ1-5; no firm D call. The CDR3 consists of 12 residues. Germline-derived CDR1 and CDR2 are SGDLS and YYNGEE. The ends were cut back, 5 bases at V and 5 bases at J, with 8 bases in the middle. CDR3 bases: TGTGCCAGCAGTTGGCGTGATCAGCCCCAGCATTTT. Translating gives CASSWRDQPQHF.